The 11 T cell receptor beta chains below come from one sample, sequenced in a study of long-term antiretroviral therapy in people with HIV. Version v3.0 of the immunoSEQ assay ran at survey level. The data were produced by immunoSEQ multiplex PCR, yet TCRdb's version contains in-frame clones alone and is incomplete. This sample has under 30,000 clones, with about 85% found just once. The sequencing here drew on unsorted PBMCs, taken 3 years after starting antiretroviral therapy. Every receptor here comes from a man in his forties with HIV.

The genes are TRBV2 and TRBJ1-1, with a possible D match to TRBD1 (5 bases). CDR3 length: 11 amino acids. Germline CDR1 and CDR2: SNHLY and FYNNEI. V lost 8 bases and J 1 base, leaving 5 bases between the germline ends. This CDR3 reads CASGQNTEAFF. In nucleotides, the CDR3 is TGTGCCAGCGGACAGAACACTGAAGCTTTCTTT.

CDR3: CASSEDGGLGYGYTF. In DNA form, the CDR3 reads TGTGCCAGCAGTGAAGACGGGGGGCTGGGCTATGGCTACACCTTC. The chain joins TRBV6-1 to TRBJ1-2, with D maybe TRBD1 (6 bases). CDR3 length equals 15 residues. Per germline, CDR1 MNHNS and CDR2 SASEGT. Trimming left V 1 base short and J 4 bases short, with 13 bases between.

The CDR3 reads CASSFGVDTQYF. In DNA form, the CDR3 reads TGTGCCAGCAGCTTTGGAGTGGATACGCAGTATTTT. J is TRBJ2-3 and V is TRBV5-6; D gene ambiguous. CDR3 length equals 12 residues. Germline V gene sequence: CDR1 SGHDT, CDR2 YYEEEE. The V end was cut by 2 bases, the J end by 6 bases, with 7 bases between.

This chain connects TRBV27 to TRBJ2-3; 9 positions agree with TRBD2. The germline V gene encodes CDR1 MNHEY and CDR2 SMNVEV (reference sequence). Germline trimming cut 2 bases from V and 0 bases from J; bases unmatched to any gene: 12. The CDR3 length is 19 residues. In nucleotides, the CDR3 is TGTGCCAGCAGTTTAAGGGGGACTAGCCCCCTAGGGAGCACAGATACGCAGTATTTT. This translates into CASSLRGTSPLGSTDTQYF.

The V gene is TRBV5-6, the J gene TRBJ1-5; no definite D call. Between the trimmed V and J ends, which lost 1 base and 2 bases, there was a span of 10 bases. Germline V gives CDR1 SGHDT, CDR2 YYEEEE. This CDR3 is 15 amino acids long. CDR3 protein: CASSLLGFGNQPQHF. In DNA form, the CDR3 reads TGTGCCAGCAGCTTGTTAGGGTTCGGCAATCAGCCCCAGCATTTT.

The V gene is TRBV2, the J gene TRBJ2-7; possibly TRBD1 for D (6 bases). Germline V gene data show CDR1 as SNHLY and CDR2 as FYNNEI. V was cut by 6 bases and J by 6 bases, with 12 bases left in between. The CDR3 consists of 12 residues. CDR3 coding DNA: TGTGCCAGCAGGAGGGGGTCGGCCGAGCAGTACTTC. Translation gives CASRRGSAEQYF.

This chain links TRBV5-8 with TRBJ2-7, with 9 bases that match TRBD1. Trimming removed 0 bases from V and 0 bases from J; junction bases left unmatched: 7. This CDR3 is 17 amino acids long. The germline gives CDR1 SGHTS, CDR2 YDEGEE. The CDR3 loop is CASSLVVRDRVSYEQYF. CDR3 DNA: TGTGCCAGCAGCTTGGTGGTCCGGGACAGGGTCTCCTACGAGCAGTACTTC.

The chain uses TRBV6-1 and TRBJ2-5; D not resolved. Trimming cost V 2 bases and J 1 base, with 5 bases left between them. Germline CDR1 is MNHNS and CDR2 is SASEGT. This CDR3 spans 13 amino acids. The CDR3 DNA is TGTGCCAGCAGTGAATTGGGCCAAGAGACCCAGTACTTC. Protein: CASSELGQETQYF.

V usage is TRBV10-1 and J usage is TRBJ1-1; 7 nucleotides match TRBD1. Per germline, CDR1 WNHNN and CDR2 SYGVQD (reference sequence). Losses at the gene ends were 3 bases for V and 2 bases for J; bases not matched to a gene: 6. The CDR3 runs 15 residues. The CDR3 spells CASSEYRGPNTEAFF. The CDR3 region has the DNA TGCGCCAGCAGTGAATACAGGGGACCCAACACTGAAGCTTTCTTT.

This clone was observed a handful of times. The gene calls are TRBV4-1 and TRBJ1-6; 7 positions match TRBD1. Trimming took 4 bases from V and 7 from J; bases not matched to a gene: 10. The germline V gene encodes CDR1 MGHRA and CDR2 YSYEKL. CDR3 length: 16 residues. The CDR3 coding sequence is TGCGCCAGCAGCCCCCAGATGGCAGGGGGGAATTCACCCCTCCACTTT. It specifies CASSPQMAGGNSPLHF.

The chain combines TRBV18 with TRBJ1-1, with TRBD1 identical over 7 bases. From germline, CDR1 is KGHSH and CDR2 LQKENI. V dropped 6 bases and J dropped 1; count of bases not matched to a gene: 14. The CDR3 spans 17 residues. CDR3 in amino acids: CASSHLGPGQKNTEAFF. CDR3 sequence (DNA): TGTGCCAGCTCGCATCTTGGTCCGGGACAGAAGAACACTGAAGCTTTCTTT.